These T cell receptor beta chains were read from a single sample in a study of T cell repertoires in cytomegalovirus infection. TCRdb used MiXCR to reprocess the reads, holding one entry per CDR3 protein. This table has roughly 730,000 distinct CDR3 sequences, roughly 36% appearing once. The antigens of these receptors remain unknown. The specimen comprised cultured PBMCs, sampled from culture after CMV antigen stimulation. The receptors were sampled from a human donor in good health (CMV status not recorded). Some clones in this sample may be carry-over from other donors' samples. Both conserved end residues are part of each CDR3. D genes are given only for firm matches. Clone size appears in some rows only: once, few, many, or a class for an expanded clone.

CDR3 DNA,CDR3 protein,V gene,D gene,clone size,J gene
TGTGCCATCAGTGCCGGGACAGGAGACAACTATGGCTACACCTTC,CAISAGTGDNYGYTF,TRBV10-3,TRBD1,NA,TRBJ1-2
TGTGCCAGCAGCTTAGGTAGCGGGAGGATCGAAGAGACCCAGTACTTC,CASSLGSGRIEETQYF,TRBV7-9,TRBD2,NA,TRBJ2-5
TGTGCCAGCAGTGATCAGGGGGTGAACACTGAAGCTTTCTTT,CASSDQGVNTEAFF,TRBV6-1,TRBD1,many,TRBJ1-1
TGTGCCAGCAGTGCATTAATGAACCAAGAGACCCAGTACTTC,CASSALMNQETQYF,TRBV12-3/TRBV12-4,NA,NA,TRBJ2-5
TGTGCTAGTGGGGAAAGACTCGGGACAGGGATTGGGGGGTATTCCTACGAGCAGTACTTC,CASGERLGTGIGGYSYEQYF,TRBV12-5,TRBD1,NA,TRBJ2-7
TGCAGCGCTCCCGGGTACAATGAGCAGTTCTTC,CSAPGYNEQFF,TRBV29-1,NA,once,TRBJ2-1
TGCAGTGCTAGGGTGTATAGGGGAAACTATGGCTACACCTTC,CSARVYRGNYGYTF,TRBV20-1,NA,NA,TRBJ1-2
TGCGCCAGCAGCCTGTCTAGCGGCCTCACAGATACGCAGTATTTT,CASSLSSGLTDTQYF,TRBV5-1,TRBD2,NA,TRBJ2-3
TGTGCCAGCAGCTTAGGGGACAGACCCTATGGCTACACCTTC,CASSLGDRPYGYTF,TRBV7-9,TRBD1,NA,TRBJ1-2
TGTGCCAGCAGCCGTACAAATGGAGAAGGGGATGGAGCCTACGAGCAGTACTTC,CASSRTNGEGDGAYEQYF,TRBV11-2,NA,NA,TRBJ2-7
TGTGCCAGCAGCTTAGTTTCCGGGGGAGGTGAAAAACTGTTTTTT,CASSLVSGGGEKLFF,TRBV7-2,NA,many,TRBJ1-4
TGTGCCAGCAGTTACGGGGGATACGGCTACACCTTC,CASSYGGYGYTF,TRBV6-5,NA,many,TRBJ1-2
TGCGCCAGCAGCCTCATTGGACAAAGCTCCTACAATGAGCAGTTCTTC,CASSLIGQSSYNEQFF,TRBV4-1,NA,few,TRBJ2-1
TGTGCCAGCAGCTTTGGGACTAGCGGGTACAATGAGCAGTTCTTC,CASSFGTSGYNEQFF,TRBV7-2,TRBD2,many,TRBJ2-1
TGTGCCAGCAGTTACTCGATCACCACCCCCAATGAGCAGTTCTTC,CASSYSITTPNEQFF,TRBV6-6,NA,NA,TRBJ2-1
TGCAGTGCTAGAGTCCCTAATGGGCTGGCCTACAATGAGCAGTTCTTC,CSARVPNGLAYNEQFF,TRBV20-1,NA,NA,TRBJ2-1
TGCAGTGCTAGAGCCAGCCCAGGCGGGAACAACGAGCAGTACTTC,CSARASPGGNNEQYF,TRBV20-1,NA,NA,TRBJ2-7
TGCAGTGCAATCACAGGGGGAAGCTCCTACGAGCAGTACTTC,CSAITGGSSYEQYF,TRBV20-1,TRBD1,once,TRBJ2-7
TGCGCCAGCAGCTCAGGGGAGGGCTATGGCTACACCTTC,CASSSGEGYGYTF,TRBV5-1,NA,once,TRBJ1-2
TGTGCCAACAGACAGGGAATGTTTGCCGGGGAGCTGTTTTTT,CANRQGMFAGELFF,TRBV10-3,TRBD1,NA,TRBJ2-2
TGTGCCAGCAGTCGACAGGGGGGGGGAACCCTCTATAATTCACCCCTCCACTTT,CASSRQGGGTLYNSPLHF,TRBV6-5,TRBD1,NA,TRBJ1-6
TGTGCCAGCCAAAAAGGAGGAGGGACTTTATACAATGAGCAGTTCTTC,CASQKGGGTLYNEQFF,TRBV6-5,NA,NA,TRBJ2-1
TGTGCCAGCAGACGTTCAGCGGGGGTTCTCTACGAGCAGTACTTC,CASRRSAGVLYEQYF,TRBV6-1,TRBD2,NA,TRBJ2-7
TGCGCCAGCAGTGGGAGGGCTCGGCAGCCCCAGCATTTT,CASSGRARQPQHF,TRBV10-2,NA,NA,TRBJ1-5
TGTGCCAGCACCGGAGGACCGGGACTAGCGGAACAAGAGACCCAGTACTTC,CASTGGPGLAEQETQYF,TRBV7-2,TRBD2,NA,TRBJ2-5
TGTGCCAGCAGCTTACTGATCTCAGATACGCAGTATTTT,CASSLLISDTQYF,TRBV7-2,NA,many,TRBJ2-3
TGCGCCAGCAGCTTGGGATTGGGCGACTTAGGGACCCAGTACTTC,CASSLGLGDLGTQYF,TRBV5-1,NA,NA,TRBJ2-5
TGTGCCAGCAGCTTGGAAAGGAGGATCACTGAAGCTTTCTTT,CASSLERRITEAFF,TRBV5-4,NA,few,TRBJ1-1
TGCAGTGTTGAACTCCGGGGGACAGATACGCAGTATTTT,CSVELRGTDTQYF,TRBV20-1,NA,NA,TRBJ2-3
TGCGCCAGCAGTCAATTATGGTGGGAAGACAGGGCGCAGTATTTT,CASSQLWWEDRAQYF,TRBV23-1,TRBD1,NA,TRBJ2-3
TGTGCCATCAGTGAGTCTAAGCCAGATACGCAGTATTTT,CAISESKPDTQYF,TRBV10-3,NA,few,TRBJ2-3
TGTGCCAGCAGCTTGAGGGGGCACCGTGCGCCCTACGAGCAGTACTTC,CASSLRGHRAPYEQYF,TRBV7-2,TRBD1,few,TRBJ2-7
TGTGCCAGTAGAAGCCCGGGACAGGGAGAGCAGTACTTC,CASRSPGQGEQYF,TRBV19,TRBD1,NA,TRBJ2-7
TGTGCCAGCAGCTTAGGGGGTGGCGCGGGACTAGCGGGGGGGAGGGCCTACGAGCAGTACTTC,CASSLGGGAGLAGGRAYEQYF,TRBV7-8,TRBD2,many,TRBJ2-7
TGCGCCAGCAGCCCCGCCGGGACCCACGATCAGCCCCAGCATTTT,CASSPAGTHDQPQHF,TRBV5-1,NA,few,TRBJ1-5
TGTGCCAGCACCGTTACCCCCGGCAGGGGGGGCTCCTACAATGAGCAGTTCTTC,CASTVTPGRGGSYNEQFF,TRBV6-2/TRBV6-3,NA,few,TRBJ2-1
TGTGCCAGCAGTAAGGGGACAGGGGGTACTGAAGCTTTCTTT,CASSKGTGGTEAFF,TRBV6-2/TRBV6-3,TRBD1,NA,TRBJ1-1
TGTGCCAGTAGTACCCACCCGGAGGACAGGAGGAACTACAATGAGCAGTTCTTC,CASSTHPEDRRNYNEQFF,TRBV19,TRBD1,NA,TRBJ2-1
TGTGCCAGCAGCTCCCTACTAGCGGATTCCACAGATACGCAGTATTTT,CASSSLLADSTDTQYF,TRBV7-2,TRBD2,many,TRBJ2-3
TGTGCCAGTAGCAAAGACAGGGTTGCAACTAATGAAAAACTGTTTTTT,CASSKDRVATNEKLFF,TRBV19,TRBD1,NA,TRBJ1-4
TGCAGTGCTGAATCGACCGGGACAGGCAACTCTTACGAGCAGTACTTC,CSAESTGTGNSYEQYF,TRBV20-1,TRBD1,NA,TRBJ2-7
TGCGCCAGCAGTATTGGACTAGCGGGAGGACAGTCGGAGACCCAGTACTTC,CASSIGLAGGQSETQYF,TRBV10-2,TRBD2,few,TRBJ2-5
TGTGCCAGCAGTCCGTTTCCCGGGGATCGGGGCTACACCTTC,CASSPFPGDRGYTF,TRBV12-3/TRBV12-4,NA,NA,TRBJ1-2
TGCAGTGCTAGAGCCGGGACTAGCACAGATACGCAGTATTTT,CSARAGTSTDTQYF,TRBV20-1,NA,NA,TRBJ2-3
TGTGCCAGCAGGCCTGGTTGGAACACTGAAGCTTTCTTT,CASRPGWNTEAFF,TRBV7-9,NA,NA,TRBJ1-1
TGCGCCAGCAGCCAATGGCTGGTATCTGGGACCCAGTACTTC,CASSQWLVSGTQYF,TRBV4-1,NA,NA,TRBJ2-5
TGTGCCAGCAGCCAAGTTTCACAGTTTCAAGATACGCAGTATTTT,CASSQVSQFQDTQYF,TRBV3-1,NA,NA,TRBJ2-3
TGTGCCAGTAGTATAGTACTCTCGGGACCCCTCCACTTT,CASSIVLSGPLHF,TRBV19,NA,once,TRBJ1-6